One TCR beta chain is described in this entry. Its antigen is still unknown. These data come from a study of cytomegalovirus exposure and HLA in healthy donors. Study information: Early released data had roughly 81 million unique TCRs, all coming from HLA-typed donors.

Findings of the study overall: CMV serostatus was the sole immune exposure information available. Later analysis associated a missense DCLRE1C variant with TCR beta V- and J-gene trimming.

Primers: 60 Vbeta forward and 13 Jbeta reverse. The assay was immunoSEQ multiplex PCR, and TCRdb's table has in-frame clones only and misses some. The sample has hundreds of thousands of clones; around 90% are singletons. The TCR was taken from a woman between 18 and 29 years old in good health and CMV-seronegative. The material sequenced was PBMCs.

CDR3 DNA sequence: TGTGCCAGCAGTTTATCGAGTCGTCGGGGGGATGGCTACACCTTC. It translates to CASSLSSRRGDGYTF. The genes are TRBV27 and TRBJ1-2; a weak D match, TRBD1 (5 bases). Trimming left V 0 bases short and J 6 bases short, with 14 bases between. CDR1 is MNHEY and CDR2 is SMNVEV in the germline V gene (reference sequence). The CDR3 is made up of 15 amino acids.